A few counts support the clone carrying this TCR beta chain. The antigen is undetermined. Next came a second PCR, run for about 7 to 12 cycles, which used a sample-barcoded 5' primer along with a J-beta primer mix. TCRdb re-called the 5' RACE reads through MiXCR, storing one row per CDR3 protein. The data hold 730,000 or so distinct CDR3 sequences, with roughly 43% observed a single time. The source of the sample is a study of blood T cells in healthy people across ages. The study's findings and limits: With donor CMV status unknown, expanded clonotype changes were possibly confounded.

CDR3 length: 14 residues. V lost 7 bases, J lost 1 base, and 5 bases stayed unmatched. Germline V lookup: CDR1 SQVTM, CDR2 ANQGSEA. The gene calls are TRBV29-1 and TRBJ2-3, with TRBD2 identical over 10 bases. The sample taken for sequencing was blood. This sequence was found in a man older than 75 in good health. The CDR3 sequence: CSGLAGARTDTQYF. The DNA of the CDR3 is TGCAGCGGCCTAGCGGGGGCCCGCACAGATACGCAGTATTTT.